The 13 T cell receptor beta chains presented below share a single source sample, sequenced in a study of identical twins. Each CDR3 protein gets one entry after TCRdb re-called the 5' RACE reads with MiXCR. The sample shows about 200,000 distinct CDR3 sequences, more than 9% of them seen only once. The sequenced sample was memory T cells sorted from blood. These receptors were taken from a man aged 50 to 59 in good health.

In this sample, this clonotype turned up a few times. This chain joins TRBV3-1 and TRBJ2-7; 7 bases line up with TRBD1. CDR3 length: 14 residues. After removal of 4 bases from V and 4 bases from J, the junction contained 7 bases not matched to a gene. CDR1 is LGHDT and CDR2 is YNNKEL in the germline V gene (reference sequence). The CDR3 sequence is CASSRNPGQYEQYF. CDR3 sequence (DNA): TGTGCCAGCAGCCGAAACCCGGGACAGTACGAGCAGTACTTC.

The J gene is TRBJ2-5, the V gene TRBV7-6; 9 bases map to TRBD2. Germline V CDR1 and CDR2: SGHVS, FNYEAQ. The CDR3 length is 17 residues. The trim removed 1 base at V and 5 bases at J, leaving 11 bases unmatched. CDR3 sequence: CASSLGGGRAERETQYF. CDR3 nucleotides: TGTGCCAGCAGCTTAGGTGGCGGGAGGGCCGAACGTGAGACCCAGTACTTC.

This clonotype came up many times. The gene calls are TRBV6-5 and TRBJ2-6, with D perhaps matching TRBD1 or TRBD2 (6 bases each). Trimming pared 4 bases from V and 4 bases from J, leaving 20 bases between. The CDR3 totals 18 residues. In germline, CDR1 is MNHEY, CDR2 SVGAGI. DNA of the CDR3: TGTGCCAGCAGTTTTAGGGGGGCCCTAGGTGGCGGGGCCAACGTCCTGACTTTC. It is translated as CASSFRGALGGGANVLTF.

This clonotype was seen repeatedly, ten times or more. V usage is TRBV20-1 and J usage is TRBJ2-1, with a possible D match to TRBD2 (5 bases). The CDR3 totals 12 residues. Germline V lookup: CDR1 DFQATT, CDR2 SNEGSKA (reference sequence). V lost 6 bases and J 9 bases, leaving 15 bases between the germline ends. CDR3 loop: CSAQRSPGEQFF. The DNA for the CDR3 is TGCAGTGCCCAGCGGAGTCCCGGTGAGCAGTTCTTC.

This clonotype was detected many times. The V and J genes are TRBV5-6 and TRBJ2-7; D remains ambiguous. The V end was cut by 0 bases, the J end by 0 bases, with 7 bases between. The CDR3 totals 14 residues. Germline-derived CDR1 and CDR2 are SGHDT and YYEEEE. The CDR3 reads CASSLGVSSYEQYF. The CDR3 region has the DNA TGTGCCAGCAGCTTGGGTGTCTCCTCCTACGAGCAGTACTTC. Full variable domain (outside the CDR3, taken from reference TRBV5-6 and TRBJ2-7): DAGVTQSPTHLIKTRGQQVTLRCSPKSGHDTVSWYQQALGQGPQFIFQYYEEEERQRGNFPDRFSGHQFPNYSSELNVNALLLGDSALYLCASSLGVSSYEQYFGPGTRLTVT.

The chain carries TRBV18 and TRBJ2-1, with TRBD2 identical over 7 bases. There are 15 residues in the CDR3. The germline CDR1 and CDR2 sequences are KGHSH and LQKENI. Losses at the gene ends were 3 bases for V and 1 base for J; bases not matched to a gene: 3. As DNA, the CDR3 is TGTGCCAGCTCACCTCCCGGGGGGTCCTACAATGAGCAGTTCTTC. This translates into CASSPPGGSYNEQFF. Supplemented by reference TRBV18 and TRBJ2-1, the full variable domain reads NAGVMQNPRHLVRRRGQEARLRCSPMKGHSHVYWYRQLPEEGLKFMVYLQKENIIDESGMPKERFSAEFPKEGPSILRIQQVVRGDSAAYFCASSPPGGSYNEQFFGPGTRLTVL.

This clonotype was picked up a small number of times. V usage is TRBV7-9 and J usage is TRBJ2-2, with D possibly TRBD2 on 6 matching bases. V was pared by 2 bases and J by 4 bases, with 8 bases between. This CDR3 is built from 14 residues. Germline-derived CDR1 and CDR2 are SEHNR and FQNEAQ (reference sequence). Here the CDR3 reads CASSLKLATGELFF. Written as DNA, the CDR3 is TGTGCCAGCAGCTTAAAACTAGCCACCGGGGAGCTGTTTTTT. The entire variable domain, with the rest obtained from reference TRBV7-9 and TRBJ2-2, is as follows: DTGVSQNPRHKITKRGQNVTFRCDPISEHNRLYWYRQTLGQGPEFLTYFQNEAQLEKSRLLSDRFSAERPKGSFSTLEIQRTEQGDSAMYLCASSLKLATGELFFGEGSRLTVL.

This clonotype was detected ten times or more. The chain combines TRBV20-1 with TRBJ1-1; 10 positions match TRBD1. Germline lookup yields CDR1 DFQATT and CDR2 SNEGSKA (reference sequence). The CDR3 consists of 12 residues. V lost 5 bases and J lost 11; bases outside the gene matches: 8. The DNA of the CDR3 is TGCAGTGCTCTCGGACAGGGGGTAACGGCTTTCTTT. Encoded protein: CSALGQGVTAFF.

This clonotype was picked up many times. The rearrangement uses TRBV7-3 and TRBJ2-1; 13 nucleotides line up with TRBD2. Germline values: CDR1 SGHTA, CDR2 FQGTGA. The V and J ends lost 4 bases and 7 bases, in that order; junction bases with no gene match: 10. There are 17 residues in the CDR3. The CDR3, as DNA: TGTGCCAGCAGCTCCTCGGGACTAGCGGGATCGAGGAATGAGCAGTTCTTC. As protein: CASSSSGLAGSRNEQFF.

This clonotype occurred a few times. The chain is built from TRBV7-3 and TRBJ2-5; TRBD2 agrees at 15 bases. Germline V gene data show CDR1 as SGHTA and CDR2 as FQGTGA. Unmatched junction bases numbered 4, after V lost 3 bases and J lost 2 bases. The CDR3 is 17 residues long. Here the CDR3 reads CASSFGLAGGGQETQYF. CDR3 nucleotides: TGTGCCAGCAGCTTCGGACTAGCGGGAGGGGGTCAAGAGACCCAGTACTTC.

The chain recombines TRBV27 with TRBJ2-1, with a tentative D call TRBD2 (5 bases). Germline CDR1 and CDR2: MNHEY and SMNVEV (reference sequence). Trimming left V 4 bases short and J 4 bases short, with 17 bases between. CDR3 length: 16 residues. The CDR3 DNA is TGTGCCAGCAGTTCACGGGCCACGCGCGGGTACAATGAGCAGTTCTTC. It codes for CASSSRATRGYNEQFF.

The V and J genes are TRBV5-1 and TRBJ2-5; 10 nucleotides agree with TRBD1. CDR3 length equals 17 residues. Germline assignment: CDR1 SGHRS and CDR2 YFSETQ. The ends lost 0 bases at V and 2 bases at J; junction bases unmatched: 7. For the CDR3, the DNA is TGCGCCAGCAGCTTGGGACAGGGGGCAACTAAACAAGAGACCCAGTACTTC. This codes for CASSLGQGATKQETQYF.

The chain carries TRBV20-1 and TRBJ2-1; no firm D call. The CDR3 has 12 amino acids. V dropped 3 bases and J dropped 7 bases, with 10 bases sitting between them. CDR1 is DFQATT, CDR2 SNEGSKA, per germline (reference sequence). CDR3 nucleotides: TGCAGTGCTAGTAGGCCCCGAAATGAGCAGTTCTTC. Translated: CSASRPRNEQFF.